This is a list of T cell receptor beta chains from one sample in a study of beta chain features in type 1 diabetes. The data were produced by immunoSEQ multiplex PCR, yet TCRdb's version contains in-frame clones alone and is incomplete. The data show 630,000 or so clones, 11% to 15% seen once. Sequencing used naive CD4+ T cells from blood. Every receptor here comes from a man younger than 30 with type 1 diabetes. Both conserved end residues are trimmed from each CDR3. The D gene is left open where the match is weak.

V: TRBV7-2; J: TRBJ2-7; D: TRBD1; CDR3: ASSLGGIGGYYEQY
V: TRBV5-1; J: TRBJ2-7; D: TRBD2; CDR3: ASGSGTSGINWD
V: TRBV4-1; J: TRBJ2-1; D: .; CDR3: ASSQDPTTNEQF
V: TRBV19; J: TRBJ1-4; D: .; CDR3: ASSVDRAPEGKLF
V: TRBV25-1; J: TRBJ1-4; D: TRBD1; CDR3: ASTQGTGVVRKLF
V: TRBV18; J: TRBJ1-1; D: TRBD1; CDR3: ASSRTGDTEAF
V: TRBV6-6; J: TRBJ2-3; D: TRBD2; CDR3: ASSTGLAATSDTQY
V: TRBV27; J: TRBJ1-1; D: .; CDR3: ASSRSVGIQNTEAF
V: TRBV28; J: TRBJ1-1; D: .; CDR3: ASSLPGDFTEAF
V: TRBV4-2; J: TRBJ1-1; D: .; CDR3: ASSQVSENTEAF
V: TRBV10-3; J: TRBJ2-7; D: .; CDR3: AISEPGGYEQY
V: TRBV11-3; J: TRBJ2-5; D: .; CDR3: ASSSRHNQETQY
V: TRBV20-1; J: TRBJ2-7; D: .; CDR3: SAPGPYEQY
V: TRBV29-1; J: TRBJ1-3; D: TRBD1; CDR3: SVGRQGSTGSGNTIY
V: TRBV5-1; J: TRBJ2-3; D: .; CDR3: ASTSLGLATDTQY
V: TRBV29-1; J: TRBJ2-5; D: .; CDR3: TSSRGGETQY
V: TRBV5-4; J: TRBJ2-3; D: TRBD2; CDR3: ASTSPGLAVDTQY
V: TRBV2; J: TRBJ2-7; D: .; CDR3: ASRAGTYEQY
V: TRBV4-1; J: TRBJ2-7; D: .; CDR3: ASSQDGAASILYEQY
V: TRBV10-3; J: TRBJ2-7; D: .; CDR3: AISVGDPLSYEQY
V: TRBV7-2; J: TRBJ2-5; D: .; CDR3: ASSWRGSQETQY
V: TRBV7-8; J: TRBJ1-6; D: TRBD1; CDR3: ASSGRGGTGRNSPLH
V: TRBV9; J: TRBJ2-2; D: .; CDR3: ASSLGLDYTGELF
V: TRBV11-2; J: TRBJ2-3; D: .; CDR3: ASSLSSPGDTQY
V: TRBV2; J: TRBJ1-5; D: .; CDR3: ASSAYFMVGQPQH
V: TRBV7-9; J: TRBJ2-5; D: .; CDR3: ASSPGGPGSQY
V: TRBV4-3; J: TRBJ2-1; D: .; CDR3: ASSQVGSKF
V: TRBV19; J: TRBJ2-4; D: TRBD2; CDR3: ASSIAVAGGQNIQY
V: TRBV5-1; J: TRBJ2-2; D: .; CDR3: ASSLTGTGELF
V: TRBV20-1; J: TRBJ2-5; D: .; CDR3: SAPRVETQY
V: TRBV4-1; J: TRBJ2-7; D: .; CDR3: ASSPGEQGYEQY
V: TRBV7-9; J: TRBJ1-2; D: .; CDR3: ASNLGAQDGYT
V: TRBV18; J: TRBJ1-2; D: .; CDR3: ASSPGTLDGYT
V: TRBV5-1; J: TRBJ2-1; D: .; CDR3: ASSLGPGDNEQF
V: TRBV28; J: TRBJ1-6; D: .; CDR3: ASSFAGGSGSPLH
V: TRBV30; J: TRBJ1-5; D: .; CDR3: AWSVRSGWYSNQPQH
V: TRBV4-2; J: TRBJ2-7; D: .; CDR3: ASSQDRTYEQY
V: TRBV2; J: TRBJ2-1; D: .; CDR3: ASSDRF
V: TRBV30; J: TRBJ2-1; D: TRBD1; CDR3: AWSPLQGLDEQF
V: TRBV5-8; J: TRBJ2-5; D: .; CDR3: ASSTRTALGETQY
V: TRBV30; J: TRBJ2-5; D: TRBD1; CDR3: AWATGYQETQY
V: TRBV29-1; J: TRBJ1-2; D: .; CDR3: SVGGARNYGYT
V: TRBV5-4; J: TRBJ2-2; D: .; CDR3: ASSPRVKDNTGELF
V: TRBV19; J: TRBJ2-1; D: .; CDR3: ASGRRGAEQF
V: TRBV25-1; J: TRBJ2-7; D: .; CDR3: ASSPAGQGGQY
V: TRBV25-1; J: TRBJ1-1; D: .; CDR3: ASSVREGGGNTEAF
V: TRBV19; J: TRBJ2-1; D: .; CDR3: ASSIAQRNEQF
V: TRBV28; J: TRBJ2-1; D: TRBD2; CDR3: ASSSPSGGAFEQF
V: TRBV7-8; J: TRBJ2-1; D: TRBD2; CDR3: ASSIGLAGVSNEQF
V: TRBV5-1; J: TRBJ2-7; D: TRBD1; CDR3: ASSPGLGTATYEQY
V: TRBV30; J: TRBJ2-7; D: TRBD1; CDR3: AWSPGQGAYEQY
V: TRBV28; J: TRBJ2-7; D: TRBD2; CDR3: ASSIGGGPGGEQY
V: TRBV19; J: TRBJ2-7; D: .; CDR3: ASSPSLAGAYEQY
V: TRBV10-1; J: TRBJ1-1; D: .; CDR3: ASSEGTADTEAF